These 27 T cell receptor beta chains share one sample of origin, sequenced in a study of glioma-infiltrating T cells. Using RNA template, CDR3s of TCR alpha and beta were amplified with iRepertoire arm-PCR. TCRdb analysed the multiplex PCR reads with MiXCR anew, one entry per CDR3 protein. The sample records roughly 130,000 distinct CDR3 sequences, more than 20% being singletons. Material for sequencing was glioma tissue, nonneoplastic brain tissue, or PBMCs (not recorded which). These receptors all come from a human donor with low-grade glioma or glioblastoma, undergoing nonglioma brain surgery, or in good health (not recorded which).

The chain combines TRBV24-1 with TRBJ1-2; no definite D call. The CDR3 length is 11 residues. The V gene lost 5 bases and the J gene lost 2 bases, with 2 bases spanning the gap. Germline-derived CDR1 and CDR2 are KGHDR and SFDVKD. The CDR3 region has the DNA TGTGCCACCAGTGGCAACTATGGCTACACCTTC. Translating it yields CATSGNYGYTF.

The chain is built from TRBV7-9 and TRBJ2-7, with a tentative D call TRBD1 (6 bases). The CDR3 totals 14 residues. Germline V gene data show CDR1 as SEHNR and CDR2 as FQNEAQ (reference sequence). Trimming pared 5 bases from V and 0 bases from J, leaving 11 bases between. CDR3 loop: CASSPPGHSYEQYV. The CDR3 DNA reads TGTGCCAGCAGCCCCCCGGGACACTCCTACGAGCAGTACGTC.

This clonotype has ten or more counts. The chain uses TRBV20-1 and TRBJ2-7; D not resolved. V gave up 7 bases and J gave up 6 bases, with 13 bases separating them. The germline gives CDR1 DFQATT, CDR2 SNEGSKA (reference sequence). The CDR3 extends over 11 amino acids. The CDR3 here is CSVDGRSEQYV. The CDR3 nucleotides are TGCAGTGTTGACGGACGCAGCGAGCAGTACGTC.

Ten or more counts support this clonotype. This chain uses TRBV6-1 with TRBJ1-6; 11 bases agree with TRBD1. Germline-derived CDR1 and CDR2 are MNHNS and SASEGT. Trimming took 6 bases from V and 10 from J; bases not matched to a gene: 8. This CDR3 has 15 amino acids. CDR3 in amino acids: CASSQGGTGGSPLHF. CDR3 nucleotide sequence: TGTGCCAGCAGCCAAGGGGGGACAGGGGGATCACCCCTCCACTTT.

V is TRBV6-6 and J is TRBJ2-5; a possible D gene is TRBD1 (5 bases). This CDR3 contains 15 residues. V was pared by 0 bases and J by 2 bases, with 10 bases between. The germline gives CDR1 MNHNY, CDR2 SVGAGI (reference sequence). CDR3 loop: CASSYSGQKQETQYF. CDR3 DNA sequence: TGTGCCAGCAGTTACTCCGGACAAAAACAAGAGACCCAGTACTTC.

This clonotype was seen only once. This clone may be a read error of a much larger clone one base away. This chain links TRBV20-1 with TRBJ1-5; D uncertain. V shed 4 bases and J shed 0 bases, with 13 bases lying between them. The CDR3 extends over 15 amino acids. Germline values: CDR1 DFQATT, CDR2 SNEGSKA (reference sequence). The CDR3 DNA reads as TGCAGTGCTAAGGACGTTGCTTATAGCAATCAGCCCCAGCATTTT. Protein: CSAKDVAYSNQPQHF.

Only a few counts were recorded for this clonotype. The V gene is TRBV4-1, the J gene TRBJ1-1, with 8 bases matching TRBD1. CDR3 length: 15 amino acids. V gave up 3 bases and J gave up 11 bases; unmatched junction bases: 14. Germline V gives CDR1 MGHRA, CDR2 YSYEKL. The CDR3, as DNA: TGCGCCAGCAGCCACTTCGGGAGACAGGGGTCGGTGGCTTTCTTT. Protein sequence: CASSHFGRQGSVAFF.

In this sample, this clonotype turned up a few times. The chain has TRBV14 and TRBJ2-1, with a weak D call TRBD1 (5 bases). Per germline, CDR1 SGHDN and CDR2 FVKESK. Trimming left V 2 bases short and J 5 bases short, with 16 bases between. The CDR3 is 16 amino acids. CDR3 amino acids: CASSQSRQGYDNEQFF. CDR3 nucleotides: TGTGCCAGCAGCCAAAGTCGGCAGGGTTACGACAATGAGCAGTTCTTC.

The rearrangement uses TRBV24-1 and TRBJ2-2; D gene uncertain. In germline, CDR1 is KGHDR, CDR2 SFDVKD. The V gene lost 4 bases and the J gene lost 6 bases, with 11 bases spanning the gap. The CDR3 contains 14 residues. DNA of the CDR3: TGTGCCACCAGTGACCTCCTGAGTGCCGGGGAGCTGTTTTTT. Its protein is CATSDLLSAGELFF.

This clonotype was counted a few times. The V gene is TRBV14, the J gene TRBJ1-4; D is unclear. Germline loops: CDR1 SGHDN, CDR2 FVKESK. Between the trimmed V and J ends, which lost 3 bases and 7 bases, there was a span of 9 bases. The CDR3 covers 13 residues. The CDR3 coding sequence is TGTGCCAGCAGCCATTTCAAAGGTGAAAAACTGTTTTTT. Amino acids: CASSHFKGEKLFF.

This clonotype came up a few times. The gene calls are TRBV28 and TRBJ1-4, with 9 bases identical to TRBD1. Germline values: CDR1 MDHEN, CDR2 SYDVKM. Trimming took 7 bases from V and 8 from J; bases not matched to a gene: 11. The CDR3 extends over 15 amino acids. The CDR3 bases are TGTGCCAGCATCAGGCTTGGGACAGGGAAAGAAAAACTGTTTTTT. This encodes CASIRLGTGKEKLFF. The complete variable domain, with remaining parts taken from reference TRBV28 and TRBJ1-4, reads DVKVTQSSRYLVKRTGEKVFLECVQDMDHENMFWYRQDPGLGLRLIYFSYDVKMKEKGDIPEGYSVSREKKERFSLILESASTNQTSMYLCASIRLGTGKEKLFFGSGTQLSVL.

This rearrangement joins TRBV2 to TRBJ2-7; no reliable D call. The V gene lost 1 base and the J gene lost 9 bases, with 7 bases spanning the gap. CDR3 length equals 11 residues. The germline CDR1 and CDR2 sequences are SNHLY and FYNNEI. The CDR3 is CASSEGVVQYV. The DNA of the CDR3 is TGTGCCAGCAGTGAAGGTGTTGTGCAGTACGTC.

This sequence joins TRBV19 and TRBJ1-1, with D hard to call. V was shortened by 3 bases and J by 0 bases, with 8 bases between the two germline ends. The germline CDR1 and CDR2 sequences are LNHDA and SQIVND (reference sequence). The CDR3 is 14 amino acids. The CDR3 reads CASSMDGLNTEAFF. The CDR3 DNA reads as TGTGCCAGTAGTATGGACGGATTGAACACTGAAGCTTTCTTT.

The V and J genes are TRBV24-1 and TRBJ2-3; 10 bases align to TRBD2. The V gene's germline CDR1 is KGHDR and CDR2 SFDVKD. V lost 4 bases, J lost 1 base, and 4 bases stayed unmatched. The CDR3 covers 16 residues. CDR3 bases: TGTGCCACCAGTGACCTAGCGGGGGCTCGCACAGATACGCAGTATTTT. Translating it yields CATSDLAGARTDTQYF.

As regards this clonotype: The CDR3 carries no conserved terminal phenylalanine or tryptophan, so it likely arises from a read error. CDR3 loop: CASSSTTGGENYGYTS. The CDR3 DNA is TGTGCCAGCAGTTCCACCACAGGGGGCGAGAACTATGGCTACACCTCC. This sequence joins TRBV12-3 or TRBV12-4 and TRBJ1-2; 9 nucleotides align to TRBD1. The length of the CDR3 is 16 residues. V trimming: 4 bases; J trimming: 2 bases; junction bases outside the gene matches: 8.

The gene calls are TRBV28 and TRBJ2-1, with D maybe TRBD1 (6 bases). Germline V gives CDR1 MDHEN, CDR2 SYDVKM. CDR3 length: 15 amino acids. The V end lost 6 bases, the J end lost 3 bases, and 15 bases lay between the germline ends. CDR3 protein: CASSPPTGRYNEQFF. CDR3 sequence (DNA): TGTGCCAGCAGCCCCCCGACAGGTCGCTACAATGAGCAGTTCTTC.

V usage is TRBV6-2 or TRBV6-3 and J usage is TRBJ1-1; a weak D match, TRBD1 (6 bases). CDR3 length: 14 amino acids. Germline lookup yields CDR1 MNHEY and CDR2 SVGEGT. Deletions cut 7 bases from V and 1 base from J, with 13 bases between. The chain's CDR3 is CASTARDTNTEAFF. Here the CDR3 DNA reads TGTGCCAGCACCGCCAGGGACACGAACACTGAAGCTTTCTTT.

This clonotype has at least ten counts. The chain is built from TRBV7-2 and TRBJ2-3; D remains unclear. Germline V lookup: CDR1 SGHTA, CDR2 FQGNSA. V was trimmed by 0 bases and J by 6 bases, leaving 10 bases between them. This CDR3 is built from 14 residues. This CDR3 is CASSLAPNFDTQYF. The CDR3 DNA follows: TGTGCCAGCAGCTTAGCACCGAACTTCGATACGCAGTATTTT.

The chain joins TRBV20-1 to TRBJ1-3, with D possibly being TRBD1 (5 bases). The germline CDR1 and CDR2 sequences are DFQATT and SNEGSKA (reference sequence). The CDR3 is 11 residues long. Trimming removed 6 bases from V and 2 bases from J, with 5 bases in between. In DNA form, the CDR3 reads TGCAGTGCCAGGGCTGGAAACACCATATATTTT. Residues: CSARAGNTIYF.

There are a few counts of this clonotype. This chain joins TRBV24-1 and TRBJ2-3; TRBD2 agrees at 8 bases. The CDR3 length is 17 residues. V shed 7 bases, J shed 4 bases, and the junction held 15 bases outside the gene matches. The germline V gene encodes CDR1 KGHDR and CDR2 SFDVKD. The CDR3 reads CATRSQPSGGGPDTQYF. The DNA for the CDR3 is TGTGCCACCAGATCCCAACCGAGCGGGGGAGGGCCAGATACGCAGTATTTT.

In its sample, this clonotype was seen a few times. The chain carries TRBV7-9 and TRBJ2-3; TRBD2 matches 10 bases. The CDR3 has 15 amino acids. Germline assignment: CDR1 SEHNR and CDR2 FQNEAQ (reference sequence). The junction had 8 bases not matched to a gene; V was cut back by 5 bases and J by 6 bases. This CDR3 is CASSPPSGGPDTQYF. DNA of the CDR3: TGTGCCAGCAGCCCACCTAGCGGGGGTCCGGATACGCAGTATTTT. Using reference TRBV7-9 and TRBJ2-3 for the parts outside the CDR3, the full variable domain is DTGVSQNPRHKITKRGQNVTFRCDPISEHNRLYWYRQTLGQGPEFLTYFQNEAQLEKSRLLSDRFSAERPKGSFSTLEIQRTEQGDSAMYLCASSPPSGGPDTQYFGPGTRLTVL.

This clonotype turned up a few times. This clone may be a read error of a much larger clone one base away. V is TRBV28 and J is TRBJ1-2; D gene uncertain. The CDR3 has 12 amino acids. Germline CDR1 reads MDHEN; CDR2 reads SYDVKM. The CDR3 region is CAGSLPNDGYTF. CDR3 coding DNA: TGTGCCGGCAGTCTCCCTAACGATGGCTACACCTTC.

This clonotype was observed a few times. V is TRBV18 and J is TRBJ1-5; perhaps TRBD1 as D (5 bases). CDR1 is KGHSH and CDR2 is LQKENI in the germline V gene. Trimming removed 5 bases from V and 0 bases from J, with 11 bases in between. The CDR3 sequence is 15 residues long. For the CDR3, the DNA is TGTGCCAGCTCAACGACAGCTTTTAGCAATCAGCCCCAGCATTTT. Its translation is CASSTTAFSNQPQHF.

This clonotype was seen repeatedly, ten times or more. The rearrangement uses TRBV20-1 and TRBJ2-1; D is ambiguous. Germline values: CDR1 DFQATT, CDR2 SNEGSKA (reference sequence). The CDR3 length is 13 residues. V lost 7 bases to trimming and J lost 7 bases, with 17 bases between them. The CDR3 sequence: CSVLRQVRNEQFF. CDR3 DNA: TGCAGTGTCCTGCGTCAGGTTCGGAATGAGCAGTTCTTC.

This clonotype was detected many times. The rearrangement joins TRBV6-1 to TRBJ2-3, with D possibly matching TRBD2 (5 bases). CDR1 is MNHNS and CDR2 is SASEGT in the germline V gene. The CDR3 extends over 12 amino acids. Trimming removed 5 bases at V and 6 bases at J, with 9 bases between. CDR3: CASSPGSDTQYF. The CDR3 DNA sequence: TGTGCCAGCAGTCCGGGGTCGGATACGCAGTATTTT.

In this sample, this clonotype turned up a few times. The V and J genes are TRBV6-1 and TRBJ1-1; 10 positions match TRBD1. V was pared by 1 base and J by 7 bases, with 6 bases of the junction left unmatched. The CDR3 contains 15 residues. The germline CDR1 and CDR2 sequences are MNHNS and SASEGT. As DNA, the CDR3 is TGTGCCAGCAGTGAAGAGGTGACAGGGGGCCTTGAAGCTTTCTTT. This codes for CASSEEVTGGLEAFF.

The rearrangement links TRBV7-9 to TRBJ2-7; D is possibly TRBD2 (5 bases). This CDR3 is built from 17 residues. The ends were cut back, 5 bases at V and 5 bases at J, with 25 bases in the middle. Germline CDR1 is SEHNR and CDR2 is FQNEAQ (reference sequence). The CDR3 region is CASSPGRLAPVLDEQYV. CDR3 DNA: TGTGCCAGCAGCCCCGGTCGGTTGGCTCCCGTACTAGACGAGCAGTACGTC.